Listed here is a single TCR beta chain. Its specific antigen is unknown. Per-nucleotide qualities are absent, and no much larger clonotype sits a single base away. These data come from a study of graft-versus-host responses after intestinal transplantation (dated by TCRdb to the early 2020s). For the study in its entirety: Multivisceral, liver-intestinal, or isolated intestinal transplants were received by the recipients. Rather than going through the commercial service, samples from a few later patients were sequenced in-house on an Illumina MiSeq and processed with MiXCR. To identify alloreactive clones, pre-transplant mixed lymphocyte reaction products were sequenced and then compared with unstimulated pre-transplant donor and recipient T cells. After intestinal transplantation, graft-versus-host and host-versus-graft alloreactive T cell clones in the graft, circulation and bone marrow were tracked using bulk TCR-beta CDR3 sequencing. Donor T cell macrochimerism was defined as a peak of at least 4% donor T cells among recipient peripheral blood mononuclear cells. Every recipient was given anti-thymocyte globulin induction, then maintenance tacrolimus and steroids for about three years. Of the 20 to 25 intestinal transplant recipients enrolled in the cohort, one of whom was a retransplant, a few patients without pretransplant specimens were excluded. What the study reported, not specific to this receptor: High GvH to HvG T cell clonal ratios were observed in the allografts of patients with donor T cell macrochimerism. GvH clones were detected in recipient bone marrow, and some of these GvH clones were observed earlier in ileal mucosa or blood, consistent with an intestinal mucosal origin. Early after transplant, declines in HvG clones were associated with peak levels of circulating GvH clones. Conclusions were limited by the relatively low number and heterogeneity of intestinal transplant patients.

From a lookup of the germline V gene, CDR1 and CDR2 are SGHRS and YFSETQ. Reading from cysteine to phenylalanine, the CDR3 counts 14 amino acids. The read is trimmed to its CDR3 DNA, 42 bases read in frame from base 1. V was cut back by 2 bases and J by 0 bases, leaving a gap of 7 bases between them. Library preparation used the immunoSEQ multiplex PCR assay. For most patients, genomic DNA was isolated with the Qiagen DNeasy Blood and Tissue Kit and shipped frozen to Adaptive Biotechnologies for TCR sequencing. For most patients, genomic DNA was subjected to high-throughput TCR-beta CDR3 sequencing by Adaptive Biotechnologies. The authors' analysis ran thus. Adaptive's ImmunoSEQ software was the source of the TCR sequencing data for roughly 19 patients, while three other patients were processed with MiXCR and VDJtools. CD4 versus CD8 sorting errors were corrected by removing sequences found in both subsets at a frequency ratio below 5:1. Because the origin of CDR3 nucleotide sequences shared between donor and recipient could not be assigned, those sequences were removed. To be classed as alloreactive, a clone needed at least 2-fold expansion over unstimulated cells and a minimum CFSE-low frequency of 0.002% (template counts) or 0.001% (read counts). Clones detected in sequenced pre-transplant spleen, lymph node, or MLR CFSE-low populations of the donor or recipient were defined as mappable. Cumulative frequency of alloreactive clones was calculated as a percentage of all sequences weighted by copy number. Sourced from immuneACCESS, this table was stored by TCRdb with only in-frame sequences that have V and J called. A share of the clones is absent; for the studies checked, an unresolved V gene accounts for under half, and the remainder has no known explanation. The V and J calls and the clone size are those of that table, but D and trimming were determined from the DNA. Here the sample has about 120,000 clones; 85% to 95% occur a single time. The ten largest clones capture around 0.12% of the sample.

The intended sense of this specimen's time point label: cells obtained before transplantation from donor or recipient. CD3+CD4+ and CD3+CD8+ populations were FACS-sorted from unstimulated pre-transplant donor and recipient cells taken from spleen or lymph nodes. The source was unstimulated CD4+ T cells sorted from spleen or lymph node cells, collected before intestinal transplant. The V and J segments used are TRBV5-1 and TRBJ2-3; TRBD2 is possibly the D segment (6 matching bases). The origin of this receptor is a human donor who received an intestinal transplant. The bases are TGCGCCAGCAGCTTCGGGGGAAGCACAGATACGCAGTATTTT. Translated, this gives CASSFGGSTDTQYF.